This TCR beta chain originates from a study of cytomegalovirus exposure and HLA in healthy donors (dated 2017 in TCRdb). For context, the study as a whole: An earlier analysis of 550 to 700 of the donors reported about 290 Gb of sequence data and 117 million unique TCR beta sequences from about 200 million T cells. An early release covering over 500 HLA-typed donors comprised approximately 300 gigabases of sequencing data and 85 million or so unique TCR sequences. Of the roughly 410 genotyped donors, over 80% were placed in the genetic ancestry cluster associated with self-reported Caucasian donors. The study was designed to test whether signatures of past pathogen exposure could be identified by cataloging public T cell receptors. The study profiled the T cell repertoires of 550 to 700 subjects by immunosequencing and related them to cytomegalovirus serostatus. A separate validation cohort of roughly 120 different subjects was used in addition to the roughly 620-subject first cohort. The study combined high-throughput TCR immunosequencing, statistical association of individual TCRs with disease status, and machine learning to predict cytomegalovirus infection status. In a later analysis, previously published TCR beta repertoires from hundreds of donors were re-analyzed and high-resolution HLA genotyping was added so that TCR occurrence patterns could be studied. In the later analysis, no new phenotypic data were used to find candidate immune exposures; instead, reliance was placed on TCR beta sequences and their occurrence across donors. An earlier analysis of around 580 of the donors used high-throughput TCR beta sequencing to judge whether each TCR beta V gene segment behaved as functional or pseudogenic. Donor age, sex, ethnicity and CMV serostatus were collected together with the repertoire data. In a later genetic analysis, genome-wide SNP genotypes for about 55% of the roughly 700 donors were used, and that subset was treated as a discovery cohort. Every discovery cohort repertoire had been produced on one sequencing platform. Class I and class II HLA loci were covered by the typing at four-digit resolution. The number of typed donors differed by locus: about 620-640 for A, B, C, DRB1 and DQB1; about 520 for DQA1; 606 for DPA1; and around 470 for DPB1. Five DR-DQ haplotypes were treated as single units for association and clustering because of strong linkage in the cohort. Among some 400 genotyped donors of the cohort, an average of approximately 240,000 unique TCR beta nucleotide sequences was sequenced per donor, of which about 19% were non-productive. On the study overall, not on this receptor specifically: Across donors, most TCR sequences were observed very rarely, whereas some public TCRs were present in many individuals. In vitro tests confirmed that a few of the cytomegalovirus-associated TCR beta chains recognize cytomegalovirus antigens. For the cohort, immune exposure information was limited to CMV serostatus. A further reported finding was that TCR beta sequences accurately predicted the HLA-A and HLA-B alleles for most subjects in the first cohort. Strong co-occurrence of HLA alleles, especially DR and DQ, made assigning TCR associations to individual alleles difficult. A later analysis reported that several top co-occurrence clusters appeared linked to parvovirus B19, influenza, CMV and Epstein-Barr virus. Compared with the 666-donor mean, donors in an Asian-associated ancestry cluster had fewer N-insertions in productive TCRs, according to a later genetic analysis. Sequencing depth was assumed to be roughly uniform across donors in the presence/absence analyses, though that assumption may not hold. According to a later analysis, TCR association rates differed among HLA loci, with DRB1 alleles showing the most associated TCRs and HLA-C alleles showing the fewest. The earlier analysis of a few hundred of the donors excluded fewer than 20 rarely observed V segments, including chromosome 9 orphons, because counts were too low. The study gave a list of around 170 TCR beta chains associated with cytomegalovirus. A group of highly shared sequence variants was considered likely to be a technical artifact of the sequencing pipeline. The classifier was reported to diagnose cytomegalovirus status with high specificity and sensitivity in both the original cohort and the validation cohort. The authors suggested that the approach could potentially be extended to other disease states and immunological phenotypes. This cohort had only TCR beta chains sequenced, and the lack of alpha or paired-chain data limited which features could be detected. In a later analysis, HLA-associated TCR beta chains were found to be more clonally expanded and to have lower generation probabilities than equally common non-associated chains. Because some donors lacked HLA typing at each locus, the association tests relied only on the typed subset. A later analysis associated about 16,000 TCR beta sequences with specific HLA alleles at a false discovery rate of 0.05. Linkage disequilibrium might explain the correlated functional status among segregating V segments, but an unknown experimental factor could not be excluded. In a later analysis, most CMV-associated TCR beta chains were found to appear HLA-restricted, with HLA associations seemingly driven largely by CMV exposure. A later genetic analysis associated a missense DCLRE1C variant with V-gene and J-gene trimming of TCR beta chains, and an independent cohort replicated the association. An earlier analysis of approximately 590 of the donors showed that most TCR beta V segments appeared in productive rearrangements either about 87% or about 30% of the time, which broadly matched IMGT annotations.

The method was the immunoSEQ multiplex PCR assay. For the multiplex PCR, a mixture combining 60 forward primers for TCR Vbeta segments and 13 reverse primers for TCR Jbeta segments was used. A multiplex PCR assay on genomic DNA amplified the CDR3 region of rearranged TCR beta genes. Amplified TCR beta libraries were sequenced as 87-base-pair reads on the Illumina HiSeq System. Turning to the authors' computational methods: Across the 600 to 700 repertoires, a later analysis counted approximately 75 million unique TCR beta chains, 9.5 million to 13 million of which were shared by at least two donors. Raw reads were error-corrected and collapsed into unique sequences by a nearest-neighbor algorithm in which closely related sequences were merged to remove PCR and sequencing errors. CDR3 sequences were aligned to IMGT reference sequences to assign V, D and J gene segments. For a sequence to be retained, a match of at least six nucleotides was required to both a V gene segment and a J gene segment. Rearrangements were called productive when the CDR3 lacked stop codons and stayed in frame with V and J; all others were non-productive. Following IMGT convention, CDR3 was defined as the stretch from the second conserved V-encoded cysteine to the conserved J-encoded phenylalanine. In an earlier analysis of approximately 500 of the donors, sequences lacking an unambiguous match to a single V gene segment were excluded. In an earlier analysis of 587 of the donors, V segments were called functional above 56.7% productive rearrangements and were called segregating when the between-donor standard deviation exceeded 5%. A statistical classification framework was built for diagnosing cytomegalovirus status from the catalog of TCR beta chain sequences. In a later analysis, V and J genes were assigned by comparing TCR nucleotide sequences against IMGT/GENE-DB human TR gene sequences. Using the TCRdist pipeline, a later analysis assigned CDR3 sequences along with most-parsimonious VDJ recombination scenarios. In a later analysis, each TCR beta chain was defined by its CDR3 amino acid sequence together with its V-gene family, and reads lacking a unique V-gene family were excluded. In a later analysis, several hundred highly shared, low-generation-probability nucleotide sequences were removed to address suspected cross-contamination and a sequencing artifact. For each public chain, a later analysis derived a clonal expansion index from normalized ranks of inferred template counts within each repertoire. A later analysis computed generation probabilities with a VDJ recombination model fitted to out-of-frame rearrangements, and checked the results against IGoR. In a later analysis, hypergeometric tests were used to score TCR-TCR, TCR-HLA and TCR-CMV co-occurrence, with a repertoire-size bias correction applied to TCR pairs. To estimate false discovery rates, a later analysis permuted the HLA or CMV assignments 20 times. In a later analysis, co-occurring TCRs were grouped with DBSCAN, and TCRdist sequence similarity was added when clustering was performed within HLA-allele-positive subsets. Repertoires with fewer than 30,000 or more than 120,000 public chains were left out of co-occurrence clustering, as were about five repertoires with anomalous nucleotide sharing. TCRdb limited this immuneACCESS table to in-frame rearrangements with V and J called. A share of clones is missing; checked studies link under half to unresolved V genes, and the rest is unexplained. The D gene and trimming were derived from the DNA, and the V and J assignments and clone size from that table. This sample lists 210,000 or so clones; approximately 88% were detected once. The top ten clonotypes cover more than 0.6% of the sample.

In the case of this clone: The clone's antigen remains unknown. It has no much larger one-base neighbor in the sample; base qualities were not kept.

In total, fewer than 750 healthy bone marrow donors made up the cohort. All cohort members were sampled while nominally healthy, although unrecorded immune exposures were likely present. The donor tested CMV seronegative and was one of the 352 seronegative cohort members. Each donor provided a peripheral blood sample, and peripheral blood mononuclear cells were used for TCR beta sequencing. Genomic DNA was extracted from the blood cell samples with the Qiagen DNeasy Blood Extraction Kit. The sample was PBMCs. The TCR was taken from a boy younger than 10 in good health and CMV-seronegative.

Here the CDR3 is given as CASTNTQSRLNEQFF. The base sequence is TGTGCCAGCACCAACACGCAGTCTAGACTCAATGAGCAGTTCTTC. The chain joins TRBV6-6 to TRBJ2-1; no confident D gene assignment can be made. CDR1 and CDR2 (MNHNY, SVGAGI) derive from the germline V gene (reference sequence). The CDR3 has 15 amino acids, counting the end cysteine and phenylalanine. CDR3 DNA only is kept here, 45 bases in frame from base 1. Trimming costs V 7 bases and J 6 bases, and their ends lie 19 bases apart.